Listed below are T cell receptor beta chains from one sample, sequenced in a study of T cell responses to AZD1222 COVID-19 vaccine. Sequencing was performed with immunoSEQ multiplex PCR; in TCRdb, only in-frame clones are kept and a portion is missing. The data contain roughly 130,000 clones, approximately 94% of them singletons. Specimen: peripheral blood, collected on day 0 of AZD1222 vaccination. These receptors were collected from an adult in good health. Both conserved end residues are part of each CDR3. Fields, in order: V gene, J gene, CDR3 protein.

V gene: TRBV25-1; J gene: TRBJ1-2; CDR3 protein: CASKREGLNYGYTF
V gene: TRBV6-2/TRBV6-3; J gene: TRBJ1-1; CDR3 protein: CASSGQGNTEAFF
V gene: TRBV6-5; J gene: TRBJ2-1; CDR3 protein: CAIPGDFPSNEQFF
V gene: TRBV10-3; J gene: TRBJ2-2; CDR3 protein: CAISPGLTTGELFF
V gene: TRBV27; J gene: TRBJ2-1; CDR3 protein: CASSLSGNEQFF
V gene: TRBV24-1; J gene: TRBJ2-3; CDR3 protein: CATSENLLTSATDTQYF
V gene: TRBV19; J gene: TRBJ1-1; CDR3 protein: CASSAGTTGQTEAFF
V gene: TRBV29-1; J gene: TRBJ2-3; CDR3 protein: CSVGPRLAGRRGGSDTQYF
V gene: TRBV15; J gene: TRBJ2-1; CDR3 protein: CATSRGLGWGDAYNEQFF
V gene: TRBV2; J gene: TRBJ1-2; CDR3 protein: CASRRPSGSYTF
V gene: TRBV5-8; J gene: TRBJ1-2; CDR3 protein: CASSRTGAFRNYGYTF
V gene: TRBV6-2/TRBV6-3; J gene: TRBJ2-7; CDR3 protein: CASSRSGLSYEQYF
V gene: TRBV27; J gene: TRBJ2-7; CDR3 protein: CASSSIKGTGVYEQYF
V gene: TRBV27; J gene: TRBJ2-5; CDR3 protein: CASSYVGFQETQYF
V gene: TRBV10-3; J gene: TRBJ1-2; CDR3 protein: CAISDREAGYTF
V gene: TRBV7-9; J gene: TRBJ2-7; CDR3 protein: CASNPGGPSNEQYF
V gene: TRBV27; J gene: TRBJ2-7; CDR3 protein: CASSSRGGYEQYF
V gene: TRBV7-8; J gene: TRBJ2-6; CDR3 protein: CASRRGSGANVLTF
V gene: TRBV7-2; J gene: TRBJ2-3; CDR3 protein: CASSFDTPDTQYF
V gene: TRBV6-1; J gene: TRBJ1-5; CDR3 protein: CASSGGTGNSNQPQHF
V gene: TRBV19; J gene: TRBJ2-7; CDR3 protein: CASRGLAGGSATYEQYF
V gene: TRBV27; J gene: TRBJ2-7; CDR3 protein: CASSSGQGADYEQYF
V gene: TRBV11-3; J gene: TRBJ2-3; CDR3 protein: CASSYSSASTDTQYF
V gene: TRBV4-3; J gene: TRBJ2-3; CDR3 protein: CASSQNLAGITDTQYF
V gene: TRBV7-2; J gene: TRBJ1-1; CDR3 protein: CASSLVRFSEAFF
V gene: TRBV28; J gene: TRBJ1-1; CDR3 protein: CASRSTGGAYTEAFF
V gene: TRBV4-1; J gene: TRBJ2-1; CDR3 protein: CASSPVVVSHNEQFF
V gene: TRBV10-1; J gene: TRBJ1-6; CDR3 protein: CASSVNGNSPLHF
V gene: TRBV28; J gene: TRBJ1-5; CDR3 protein: CASTRVLNQPQHF
V gene: TRBV5-1; J gene: TRBJ1-5; CDR3 protein: CASSLAGNSNQPQHF